A few counts support the clone carrying this T cell receptor beta chain. V lost 5 bases and J 4 bases, leaving 13 bases between the germline ends. This CDR3 is 14 amino acids long. From germline, CDR1 is MDHEN and CDR2 SYDVKM. This record comes from a study of T-cell memory formation after mild COVID-19. TCRdb processed the 5' RACE reads anew with MiXCR; each CDR3 protein has one entry. The sample shows around 200,000 distinct CDR3 sequences, about 10% of them seen only once. The specimen sequenced was PBMCs or a T cell subset sorted from them (not recorded which). The V and J genes are TRBV28 and TRBJ2-3, with a tentative D call TRBD1 (5 bases). This receptor was identified in a man aged 18-30 years who had mild COVID-19 (a few samples of this study predate the infection). Cell type and time point are not known. For the CDR3, the DNA is TGTGCCAGCAGTCCCCGGACAACCGCAGATACGCAGTATTTT. Protein: CASSPRTTADTQYF.